The 27 T cell receptor beta chains below were found in one sample sequenced in a study of regulatory T cells in long-lasting Graves disease. Time point meaning: newly diagnosed GD, antithyroid drugs for less than 3 months. TCR sequences were obtained from RNA taken from PBMCs. Assembly of TCR beta libraries relied on iRepertoire HTBI primers together with Arm-PCR of CDR3 regions. One entry per CDR3 protein, called by TCRdb with MiXCR from the multiplex PCR reads. The table records a few hundred thousand distinct CDR3 sequences, approximately 20% of them present only once. These data also featured in a second study, about T cells in Graves' hyperthyroidism and ophthalmopathy.

The specimen comprised peripheral blood mononuclear cells (PBMCs), sampled at new diagnosis, from a patient treated with antithyroid drugs. These receptors originate from a woman aged 25-40 years with Graves disease.

This clonotype was detected ten times or more. The chain employs TRBV6-1 and TRBJ1-2, with a possible D match to TRBD1 (5 bases). V gave up 4 bases and J gave up 4 bases, with 13 bases separating them. In germline, CDR1 is MNHNS, CDR2 SASEGT. The length of the CDR3 is 14 residues. The CDR3 DNA reads TGTGCCAGCAGTGCCCAGACAGCATTCTATGGCTACACCTTC. Translating gives CASSAQTAFYGYTF.

This clonotype was observed at least ten times. V and J are TRBV4-2 and TRBJ2-7; D unclear. The V gene lost 3 bases and the J gene lost 5 bases, with 8 bases spanning the gap. Per the germline V gene, CDR1 is LGHNA and CDR2 is YNFKEQ. The CDR3 runs 12 residues. CDR3 protein: CASSHHKNEQYF. CDR3 nucleotide sequence: TGTGCCAGCAGCCACCACAAAAACGAGCAGTACTTC.

In its sample, this clonotype was seen many times. The V and J genes are TRBV12-3 or TRBV12-4 and TRBJ2-3; 10 nucleotides agree with TRBD1. The CDR3 is 18 residues long. V was clipped by 5 bases and J by 4 bases; unmatched bases: 15. CDR3 bases: TGTGCCAGCAGTCTATATTCCGGGACAGGGGAAGATGCAGATACGCAGTATTTT. Its translation is CASSLYSGTGEDADTQYF.

The chain couples TRBV18 to TRBJ2-5, with 10 bases identical to TRBD2. This CDR3 is built from 15 residues. V lost 1 base, J lost 2 bases, and 1 base stayed unmatched. Germline CDR1 and CDR2: KGHSH and LQKENI. CDR3 region: CASSPLAGGQETQYF. Written as DNA, the CDR3 is TGTGCCAGCTCACCACTAGCGGGAGGTCAAGAGACCCAGTACTTC. The variable domain in full, completed from reference TRBV18 and TRBJ2-5, reads NAGVMQNPRHLVRRRGQEARLRCSPMKGHSHVYWYRQLPEEGLKFMVYLQKENIIDESGMPKERFSAEFPKEGPSILRIQQVVRGDSAAYFCASSPLAGGQETQYFGPGTRLLVL.

This clonotype has at least ten counts. The DNA for the CDR3 is TGTGCCAGCAGCCAGGGATACAATGAGCAGTTCTTC. It encodes CASSQGYNEQFF. V and J are TRBV3-1 and TRBJ2-1; D call uncertain. Germline-derived CDR1 and CDR2 are LGHDT and YNNKEL (reference sequence). V lost 3 bases and J lost 4, with 4 bases in between. The CDR3 totals 12 residues.

This clonotype occurred many times. This rearrangement joins TRBV20-1 to TRBJ1-6; TRBD1 matches 9 bases. Germline CDR1 is DFQATT and CDR2 is SNEGSKA (reference sequence). The CDR3 consists of 15 residues. The J segment lost 6 bases and the V segment lost 3 bases, leaving 6 bases of the junction unmatched. The CDR3 reads CSASSAGQGNSPLHF. CDR3 nucleotides: TGCAGTGCTAGCTCAGCGGGACAGGGTAATTCACCCCTCCACTTT.

This clonotype came up many times. The genes are TRBV12-3 or TRBV12-4 and TRBJ2-3; 9 bases align to TRBD1. The CDR3 covers 13 residues. The trim removed 11 bases at V and 1 base at J, leaving 4 bases unmatched. CDR3 residues: CAVGDRGTDTQYF. CDR3 sequence (DNA): TGTGCCGTCGGGGACAGGGGCACAGATACGCAGTATTTT.

This clonotype was counted ten times or more. The chain couples TRBV7-2 to TRBJ2-7, with 9 bases that match TRBD1. The CDR3 spans 14 residues. Trimming removed 5 bases from V and 3 bases from J; junction bases left unmatched: 5. Germline assignment: CDR1 SGHTA and CDR2 FQGNSA. The CDR3 DNA is TGTGCCAGCAGCCTAACAGGGGGCCTCTACGAGCAGTACTTC. Protein sequence: CASSLTGGLYEQYF.

The sample holds many counts of this clonotype. The chain employs TRBV20-1 and TRBJ2-3; D may be TRBD1 (5 bases). This CDR3 is 13 amino acids long. From germline, CDR1 is DFQATT and CDR2 SNEGSKA (reference sequence). Trimming pared 0 bases from V and 6 bases from J, leaving 10 bases between. The CDR3 sequence is CSARDWGPDTQYF. The DNA of the CDR3 is TGCAGTGCTAGAGATTGGGGCCCGGATACGCAGTATTTT.

This clonotype occurred many times. This chain connects TRBV6-2 or TRBV6-3 to TRBJ1-4; a possible D gene is TRBD1 (5 bases). CDR1 and CDR2 from the germline V gene are MNHEY and SVGEGT. The V end lost 5 bases, the J end lost 7 bases, and 11 bases lay between the germline ends. CDR3 size: 13 residues. In DNA form, the CDR3 reads TGTGCCAGCAGTGAAGGGACGGTTGAAAAACTGTTTTTT. Translation gives CASSEGTVEKLFF.

This clonotype came up a few times. A much larger clone differs from this one at a single base, so this may be a read error. The V and J genes are TRBV12-3 or TRBV12-4 and TRBJ2-1; TRBD2 might be the D (7 bases). This CDR3 has 16 amino acids. V shed 6 bases and J shed 0 bases, with 15 bases lying between them. This CDR3 reads CASRGGTTGSYNEQFF. The CDR3 DNA sequence: TGTGCCAGCAGGGGGGGGACAACCGGCTCCTACAATGAGCAGTTCTTC.

This clonotype has a count of ten or more. The rearrangement uses TRBV15 and TRBJ1-1; D call uncertain. Germline CDR1 is LNHNV and CDR2 is YYDKDF (reference sequence). The V end was cut by 0 bases, the J end by 4 bases, with 6 bases between. The CDR3 runs 13 residues. The CDR3 is CATSRDDRTEAFF. The CDR3 nucleotides are TGTGCCACCAGCAGAGATGACCGCACTGAAGCTTTCTTT.

Ten or more counts support this clonotype. The chain employs TRBV25-1 and TRBJ2-1; TRBD1 matches at 7 bases. CDR3 length equals 17 residues. The germline gives CDR1 MGHDK, CDR2 SYGVNS. V shed 0 bases and J 0 bases; nucleotides not matched to a gene: 5. The CDR3 loop is CASSEYPTGSSYNEQFF. The DNA for the CDR3 is TGTGCCAGCAGTGAATATCCGACAGGGAGCTCCTACAATGAGCAGTTCTTC.

This clonotype was counted at least ten times. The V gene is TRBV27, the J gene TRBJ1-2, with no clear D. The V end was cut by 8 bases, the J end by 1 base, with 26 bases between. The V gene's germline CDR1 is MNHEY and CDR2 SMNVEV (reference sequence). CDR3 size: 18 residues. The CDR3 reads CASRSFTDAVSRNYGYTF. The CDR3, as DNA: TGTGCCAGCCGCAGTTTTACGGACGCGGTAAGCCGTAACTATGGCTACACCTTC.

Details on this clonotype: A read error may explain this, as a much larger clone is one base away. The V gene is TRBV20-1, the J gene TRBJ2-7; 7 bases line up with TRBD1. Germline V gives CDR1 DFQATT, CDR2 SNEGSKA (reference sequence). CDR3 length: 18 amino acids. The CDR3 region has the DNA TGCAGTGCTCACGACTACAGGGGCAAACGCAAATTGAATTACGAGCGGTACTTC. Residues: CSAHDYRGKRKLNYERYF.

The chain carries TRBV9 and TRBJ1-5, with 7 bases identical to TRBD1. This CDR3 spans 15 amino acids. With V trimmed by 0 bases and J by 4 bases, 4 bases remained unmatched. From germline, CDR1 is SGDLS and CDR2 YYNGEE. The CDR3 sequence is CASSVAGQPNQPQHF. The DNA of the CDR3 is TGTGCCAGCAGCGTAGCGGGACAGCCTAATCAGCCCCAGCATTTT.

This clonotype was counted ten times or more. This chain links TRBV27 with TRBJ2-6; 8 nucleotides align to TRBD1. V was clipped by 8 bases and J by 0 bases; unmatched bases: 12. CDR1 and CDR2 (germline): MNHEY, SMNVEV (reference sequence). The CDR3 runs to 18 residues. The CDR3 DNA is TGTGCCAGCGGTTCCTTGGACAGGGTTGACTCTGGGGCCAACGTCCTGACTTTC. Translated, it gives CASGSLDRVDSGANVLTF.

This clonotype was observed a few times. The V call is TRBV25-1, the J call TRBJ1-5; 7 bases are a match to TRBD1. V lost 6 bases and J lost 4; bases outside the gene matches: 6. This CDR3 is 14 amino acids long. The germline gives CDR1 MGHDK, CDR2 SYGVNS. The CDR3 bases are TGTGCCAGCAGCCCTGGGACAGCTAATCAGCCCCAGCATTTT. Protein product: CASSPGTANQPQHF.

Many counts were recorded for this clonotype. This sequence joins TRBV5-1 and TRBJ2-3; 8 bases are a match to TRBD2. V was clipped by 5 bases and J by 4 bases; unmatched bases: 3. This CDR3 is built from 13 residues. From germline, CDR1 is SGHRS and CDR2 YFSETQ. Here the CDR3 DNA reads TGCGCCAGCAGGGTCGGGGGGGCAGATACGCAGTATTTT. Its protein is CASRVGGADTQYF.

This clonotype has ten or more counts. The J gene is TRBJ1-6, the V gene TRBV5-1, with 7 bases identical to TRBD1. Germline V gene lookup returns CDR1 SGHRS and CDR2 YFSETQ. The J segment lost 7 bases and the V segment lost 5 bases, leaving 9 bases of the junction unmatched. This CDR3 contains 15 residues. CDR3 in amino acids: CASSGPGTENSPLHF. DNA of the CDR3: TGCGCCAGCAGTGGCCCCGGGACAGAGAATTCACCCCTCCACTTT.

On this clonotype itself: A much larger clone lies a single base off, so this may be a read error. V usage is TRBV6-1 and J usage is TRBJ1-2; 10 nucleotides agree with TRBD1. Trimming removed 7 bases from V and 4 bases from J; junction bases left unmatched: 18. The CDR3 is 18 amino acids. Germline values: CDR1 MNHNS, CDR2 SASEGT. CDR3: CASTTHGTGAPPSYGYTF. CDR3 nucleotide sequence: TGTGCCAGCACCACGCACGGGACAGGGGCACCGCCTTCCTATGGCTACACCTTC.

The rearrangement links TRBV6-1 to TRBJ2-7, with 7 bases lining up with TRBD1. Trimming took 7 bases from V and 3 from J; bases not matched to a gene: 15. The CDR3 totals 16 residues. Germline V gene lookup returns CDR1 MNHNS and CDR2 SASEGT. The CDR3 sequence: CASKGAVGLGDYEQYF. CDR3 DNA sequence: TGTGCCAGCAAGGGGGCCGTTGGGTTGGGGGACTACGAGCAGTACTTC.

This clonotype has ten or more counts. The rearrangement joins TRBV6-1 to TRBJ1-1; 7 bases line up with TRBD1. Germline V CDR1 and CDR2: MNHNS, SASEGT. The CDR3 contains 15 residues. V trimming: 5 bases; J trimming: 4 bases; junction bases outside the gene matches: 10. The DNA for the CDR3 is TGTGCCAGCAGTCAACAGGGGTTCGGAGGCACTGAAGCTTTCTTT. It is translated as CASSQQGFGGTEAFF.

On this clonotype itself: A far larger clone is just one base off, so this is likely a read error. The V gene is TRBV3-1, the J gene TRBJ2-1; no firm D call. The CDR3 is 11 residues long. V was pared by 2 bases and J by 10 bases, with 6 bases between. Germline values: CDR1 LGHDT, CDR2 YNNKEL (reference sequence). The CDR3 loop reads CASSQRYEQFF. CDR3 bases: TGTGCCAGCAGCCAAAGATACGAGCAGTTCTTC.

This clonotype occurred many times. The genes are TRBV2 and TRBJ1-5; D is unresolved. This CDR3 region has 14 residues. Per germline, CDR1 SNHLY and CDR2 FYNNEI. Trimming removed 6 bases from V and 3 bases from J, with 12 bases in between. Written as DNA, the CDR3 is TGTGCCAGCAGACGGGTTAGATACAATCAGCCCCAGCATTTT. Residues: CASRRVRYNQPQHF.

As to this clonotype: This may be a read error, as it is one base from a much larger clone. The V call is TRBV7-3, the J call TRBJ2-3; D is unresolved. The V and J ends lost 3 bases and 5 bases respectively, with 12 bases between them. The CDR3 length is 14 residues. Germline assignment: CDR1 SGHTA and CDR2 FQGTGA. DNA for the CDR3: TGTGCCAGCAGCTTGGCCTCGTCCATAGATACGCAGTATTTT. It specifies CASSLASSIDTQYF.

This clonotype was observed at least ten times. V usage is TRBV19 and J usage is TRBJ2-3; D is ambiguous. CDR1 is LNHDA, CDR2 SQIVND, per germline (reference sequence). CDR3 length: 14 residues. Between the trimmed V and J ends, which lost 4 bases and 0 bases, there was a span of 8 bases. CDR3 sequence reads: CASSTAISTDTQYF. The CDR3 nucleotides read TGTGCCAGTAGTACGGCGATTAGCACAGATACGCAGTATTTT.